This T cell receptor (beta chain) derives from a study of cytomegalovirus exposure and HLA in healthy donors. General observations from the study: Testing in vitro showed a few CMV-associated chains specific for CMV antigens. A later analysis reportedly found that, within productive TCRs, an Asian-associated ancestry cluster had fewer N-insertions than the mean observed across the approximately 700 donors.

In its sample, this clone was seen a few times. The antigen is undetermined. Researchers ran the PCR with 60 Vbeta and 13 Jbeta primers. Only in-frame clones appear in the TCRdb table, and some are missing; sequencing was by immunoSEQ multiplex PCR. The repertoire holds about 140,000 clones, about 78% seen once, with 6.8% in the top ten. Sequenced: PBMCs. The source is a man aged 35-49 years in good health and CMV-seropositive.

CDR3 nucleotide sequence: TGTGCCAGCAGTGAAGCGCGACACCCCCAGCCCCAGCATTTT. As protein: CASSEARHPQPQHF. The chain has TRBV6-1 and TRBJ1-5, with D unresolved. This CDR3 comprises 14 residues. Trimming took off 0 bases at V and 7 bases at J, with 10 bases between the two ends. Germline-derived CDR1 and CDR2 are MNHNS and SASEGT.